The 5 T cell receptor beta chains reported below all come from one sample, sequenced in a study of cytomegalovirus exposure and HLA in healthy donors. PCR primers comprised 60 Vbeta and 13 Jbeta primers. Data came from immunoSEQ multiplex PCR; TCRdb stores just in-frame clones and leaves some out. The sample contains around 90,000 clones, 85% of which appear only once. The material sequenced was PBMCs. The receptors stem from a man between 40 and 49 years old in good health and CMV-seropositive.

This chain links TRBV28 with TRBJ2-3; the D gene is possibly TRBD1 (6 bases). The V gene's germline CDR1 is MDHEN and CDR2 SYDVKM. V lost 7 bases, J lost 6 bases, and 11 bases lay in between. This CDR3 contains 12 residues. In nucleotides, the CDR3 is TGTGCCAGCACTGACAGGACCGATACGCAGTATTTT. It translates to CASTDRTDTQYF.

The rearrangement links TRBV2 to TRBJ2-3, with TRBD2 matching over 11 bases. Unmatched junction bases numbered 5, after V lost 5 bases and J lost 4 bases. Looked up from germline, CDR1 is SNHLY and CDR2 is FYNNEI. The CDR3 totals 15 residues. The DNA of the CDR3 is TGTGCCAGCAGTAGACTAGCGGGAAGAGCAGATACGCAGTATTTT. This codes for CASSRLAGRADTQYF.

The chain is built from TRBV19 and TRBJ2-5; 10 bases align to TRBD2. Trimming at V came to 0 bases and at J to 5 bases, leaving 6 bases not matched to a gene. In germline, CDR1 is LNHDA, CDR2 SQIVND (reference sequence). This CDR3 has 16 residues. CDR3 loop: CASSIELSGGWETQYF. DNA of the CDR3: TGTGCCAGTAGTATAGAGCTTAGCGGGGGGTGGGAGACCCAGTACTTC.

This chain links TRBV5-6 with TRBJ2-1; 15 bases align to TRBD2. Unmatched junction bases numbered 7, after V lost 7 bases and J lost 5 bases. CDR3 size: 16 residues. Germline loops: CDR1 SGHDT, CDR2 YYEEEE. As DNA, the CDR3 is TGTGCCAGCTTGAGGACTAGCGGGAGGGCACACAATGAGCAGTTCTTC. It specifies CASLRTSGRAHNEQFF.

The chain recombines TRBV6-1 with TRBJ2-1, with TRBD2 matching 12 bases. The V and J ends lost 2 bases and 0 bases, in that order; junction bases with no gene match: 5. This CDR3 has 18 residues. Germline V gene data show CDR1 as MNHNS and CDR2 as SASEGT. CDR3 sequence reads: CASSERLAGASSYNEQFF. The CDR3, as DNA: TGTGCCAGCAGTGAAAGACTAGCGGGGGCCAGCTCCTACAATGAGCAGTTCTTC.